The rows below give T cell receptor beta chains drawn from one sample of a study of OX40 agonist ivuxolimab in advanced cancers. The protocol was immunoSEQ multiplex PCR, while the TCRdb copy is restricted to in-frame clones and leaves out a portion. Found here are 50,000 or so clones, approximately 86% of them singletons; the top ten hold over 0.7%. Material: CD4+ or CD8+ T cells sorted from blood, obtained in a trial of the OX40 agonist ivuxolimab. These receptors were taken from an adult with an advanced solid tumor such as melanoma, head and neck, liver or kidney cancer. CDR3s include the opening cysteine and the closing phenylalanine or tryptophan. D genes are given only for firm matches. The listing skips clone size in some rows; elsewhere it reads once, few, many or a size class.

clone size: .
J gene: TRBJ1-1
V gene: TRBV5-1
D gene: .
CDR3 protein: CASSLGGNTEAFF
CDR3 DNA: TGCGCCAGCAGCTTAGGAGGGAACACTGAAGCTTTCTTT

clone size: .
J gene: TRBJ2-1
V gene: TRBV5-6
D gene: TRBD2
CDR3 protein: CASSQRLAGNYNEQFF
CDR3 DNA: TGTGCCAGCAGCCAACGACTAGCGGGGAACTACAATGAGCAGTTCTTC

clone size: few
J gene: TRBJ2-7
V gene: TRBV20-1
D gene: .
CDR3 protein: CSAAKGNEQYF
CDR3 DNA: TGCAGTGCCGCTAAAGGGAACGAGCAGTACTTC

clone size: .
J gene: TRBJ2-7
V gene: TRBV6-1
D gene: .
CDR3 protein: CASSEVNLSYEQYF
CDR3 DNA: TGTGCCAGCAGTGAAGTTAACTTATCCTACGAGCAGTACTTC

clone size: once
J gene: TRBJ2-3
V gene: TRBV29-1
D gene: .
CDR3 protein: CSVASGYTDTQYF
CDR3 DNA: TGCAGCGTTGCCAGCGGGTACACAGATACGCAGTATTTT

clone size: .
J gene: TRBJ1-3
V gene: TRBV7-6
D gene: TRBD1
CDR3 protein: CASTLGQGVGTIYF
CDR3 DNA: TGTGCCAGCACCCTGGGACAGGGAGTAGGCACCATATATTTT

clone size: .
J gene: TRBJ1-6
V gene: TRBV6-6
D gene: .
CDR3 protein: CASNNPRTSYNSPLHF
CDR3 DNA: TGTGCCAGCAACAATCCCAGGACGTCTTATAATTCACCCCTCCACTTT

clone size: .
J gene: TRBJ1-5
V gene: TRBV6-5
D gene: .
CDR3 protein: CASSPGRNNQPQHF
CDR3 DNA: TGTGCCAGCAGCCCTGGGCGTAACAATCAGCCCCAGCATTTT

clone size: .
J gene: TRBJ1-5
V gene: TRBV19
D gene: .
CDR3 protein: CASSNPWRQFSNQPQHF
CDR3 DNA: TGTGCCAGTAGTAACCCATGGAGACAGTTTAGCAATCAGCCCCAGCATTTT

clone size: .
J gene: TRBJ2-1
V gene: TRBV11-2
D gene: TRBD2
CDR3 protein: CASNRLAGGLYNEQFF
CDR3 DNA: TGTGCCAGCAACCGACTAGCGGGGGGACTCTACAATGAGCAGTTCTTC

clone size: .
J gene: TRBJ2-5
V gene: TRBV12-5
D gene: TRBD2
CDR3 protein: CASGFSGGPQETQYF
CDR3 DNA: TGTGCTAGTGGTTTTAGCGGGGGGCCCCAAGAGACCCAGTACTTC

clone size: .
J gene: TRBJ1-1
V gene: TRBV27
D gene: TRBD1
CDR3 protein: CASSPYSGTGSNTEAFF
CDR3 DNA: TGTGCCAGCAGTCCCTACTCCGGGACAGGGTCTAACACTGAAGCTTTCTTT

clone size: once
J gene: TRBJ2-4
V gene: TRBV6-5
D gene: TRBD2
CDR3 protein: CASRTSGATKNIQYF
CDR3 DNA: TGTGCCAGCAGAACTAGCGGAGCTACCAAAAACATTCAGTACTTC

clone size: .
J gene: TRBJ2-7
V gene: TRBV6-1
D gene: TRBD1
CDR3 protein: CASAGQGYEQYF
CDR3 DNA: TGTGCCAGCGCGGGACAGGGCTACGAGCAGTACTTC

clone size: .
J gene: TRBJ1-4
V gene: TRBV7-6
D gene: .
CDR3 protein: CASSLSRSYEKLFF
CDR3 DNA: TGTGCCAGCAGCTTATCCAGGTCTTATGAAAAACTGTTTTTT

clone size: .
J gene: TRBJ2-7
V gene: TRBV18
D gene: .
CDR3 protein: CASSPPGRAYEQYF
CDR3 DNA: TGTGCCAGCTCACCACCTGGCAGGGCCTACGAGCAGTACTTC

clone size: .
J gene: TRBJ2-3
V gene: TRBV16
D gene: .
CDR3 protein: CASSQRADTQYF
CDR3 DNA: TGTGCCAGCAGCCAGAGGGCAGATACGCAGTATTTT

clone size: .
J gene: TRBJ1-1
V gene: TRBV6-5
D gene: .
CDR3 protein: CASRSNTEAFF
CDR3 DNA: TGTGCCAGCAGATCAAACACTGAAGCTTTCTTT

clone size: few
J gene: TRBJ1-1
V gene: TRBV27
D gene: .
CDR3 protein: CASSQLTAKNTEAFF
CDR3 DNA: TGTGCCAGCAGTCAATTGACGGCGAAGAACACTGAAGCTTTCTTT

clone size: .
J gene: TRBJ1-1
V gene: TRBV5-4
D gene: TRBD1
CDR3 protein: CASSLDRQGAMNTEAFF
CDR3 DNA: TGTGCCAGCAGCTTGGATAGGCAGGGGGCGATGAACACTGAAGCTTTCTTT

clone size: .
J gene: TRBJ1-4
V gene: TRBV11-2
D gene: TRBD1
CDR3 protein: CASSSQQGAGEKLFF
CDR3 DNA: TGTGCCAGCAGCTCTCAACAGGGGGCAGGAGAAAAACTGTTTTTT

clone size: .
J gene: TRBJ1-2
V gene: TRBV15
D gene: .
CDR3 protein: CATSSGGGYGYTF
CDR3 DNA: TGTGCCACCAGCAGTGGAGGAGGGTATGGCTACACCTTC

clone size: .
J gene: TRBJ1-5
V gene: TRBV11-2
D gene: .
CDR3 protein: CASSLVMDSNQPQHF
CDR3 DNA: TGTGCCAGCAGCTTAGTCATGGATAGCAATCAGCCCCAGCATTTT

clone size: once
J gene: TRBJ1-1
V gene: TRBV11-2
D gene: .
CDR3 protein: CASSLNRAWTEAFF
CDR3 DNA: TGTGCCAGCAGCTTAAACCGGGCATGGACTGAAGCTTTCTTT

clone size: .
J gene: TRBJ2-5
V gene: TRBV7-9
D gene: TRBD2
CDR3 protein: CASSPTGLAGVAETQYF
CDR3 DNA: TGTGCCAGCAGCCCCACGGGACTAGCGGGAGTGGCGGAGACCCAGTACTTC

clone size: .
J gene: TRBJ2-5
V gene: TRBV5-6
D gene: .
CDR3 protein: CASSLRMGSKTQYF
CDR3 DNA: TGTGCCAGCAGCTTGCGGATGGGGTCAAAGACCCAGTACTTC

clone size: .
J gene: TRBJ2-7
V gene: TRBV10-2
D gene: TRBD2
CDR3 protein: CASSPGLGTYEQYF
CDR3 DNA: TGCGCCAGCAGCCCGGGACTAGGAACCTACGAGCAGTACTTC

clone size: .
J gene: TRBJ1-4
V gene: TRBV2
D gene: .
CDR3 protein: CASWTEGDEKLFF
CDR3 DNA: TGTGCCAGCTGGACCGAGGGGGATGAAAAACTGTTTTTT

clone size: .
J gene: TRBJ2-7
V gene: TRBV2
D gene: .
CDR3 protein: CASSENYEQYF
CDR3 DNA: TGTGCCAGCAGTGAAAACTACGAGCAGTACTTC

clone size: .
J gene: TRBJ1-1
V gene: TRBV19
D gene: .
CDR3 protein: CASSIVFNLGGQRTEAFF
CDR3 DNA: TGTGCCAGTAGTATCGTTTTTAATCTGGGGGGGCAGAGAACTGAAGCTTTCTTT

clone size: .
J gene: TRBJ2-1
V gene: TRBV12-5
D gene: .
CDR3 protein: CASGLVAGEQFF
CDR3 DNA: TGTGCTAGTGGTTTGGTCGCGGGAGAGCAGTTCTTC

clone size: .
J gene: TRBJ2-1
V gene: TRBV5-6
D gene: .
CDR3 protein: CASSLAVGDYGSSNEQFF
CDR3 DNA: TGTGCCAGCAGCTTGGCAGTGGGAGATTATGGGTCCAGCAATGAGCAGTTCTTC

clone size: .
J gene: TRBJ2-1
V gene: TRBV11-3
D gene: .
CDR3 protein: CASSLGWTGNEQFF
CDR3 DNA: TGTGCCAGCAGCTTAGGTTGGACGGGCAATGAGCAGTTCTTC

clone size: once
J gene: TRBJ1-2
V gene: TRBV5-1
D gene: TRBD1
CDR3 protein: CASSPWTGTDNYGYTF
CDR3 DNA: TGCGCCAGCAGCCCCTGGACAGGGACCGATAACTATGGCTACACCTTC

clone size: .
J gene: TRBJ1-5
V gene: TRBV4-1
D gene: TRBD1
CDR3 protein: CASSRGQGEQPQHF
CDR3 DNA: TGCGCCAGCAGCCGGGGACAGGGGGAACAGCCCCAGCATTTT

clone size: .
J gene: TRBJ2-3
V gene: TRBV5-1
D gene: .
CDR3 protein: CASSSTRAQDTQYF
CDR3 DNA: TGCGCCAGCAGCAGTACTAGGGCTCAAGATACGCAGTATTTT

clone size: .
J gene: TRBJ2-7
V gene: TRBV30
D gene: TRBD2
CDR3 protein: CALKRDGLAGRRRLDEQYF
CDR3 DNA: TGTGCCCTAAAGAGAGATGGACTAGCGGGACGCCGTCGTCTGGACGAGCAGTACTTC

clone size: .
J gene: TRBJ1-4
V gene: TRBV11-3
D gene: .
CDR3 protein: CASSLPSANRESNEKLFF
CDR3 DNA: TGTGCCAGCAGCTTGCCCAGCGCAAACAGGGAGTCTAATGAAAAACTGTTTTTT

clone size: .
J gene: TRBJ2-2
V gene: TRBV28
D gene: TRBD2
CDR3 protein: CASTVTSGRSVGELFF
CDR3 DNA: TGTGCCAGCACCGTGACTAGCGGGAGATCGGTGGGGGAGCTGTTTTTT